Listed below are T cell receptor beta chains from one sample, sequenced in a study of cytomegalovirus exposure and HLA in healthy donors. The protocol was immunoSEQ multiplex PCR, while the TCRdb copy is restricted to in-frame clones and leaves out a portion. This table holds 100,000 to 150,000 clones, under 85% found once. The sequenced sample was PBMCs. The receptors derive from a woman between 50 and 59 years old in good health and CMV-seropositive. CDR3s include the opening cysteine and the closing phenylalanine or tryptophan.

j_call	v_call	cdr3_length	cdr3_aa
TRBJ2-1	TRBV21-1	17	CASSNEGQPKYNNEQFF
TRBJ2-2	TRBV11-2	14	CASSYNRVTGELFF
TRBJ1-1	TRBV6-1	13	CASSETGNTEAFF
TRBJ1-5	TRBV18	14	CASSPGTGDQPQHF
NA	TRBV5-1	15	CASSSGTGVNHEQYF
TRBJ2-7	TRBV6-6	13	CASSYTQGYEQYF
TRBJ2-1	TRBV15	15	CATSREGSSYNEQFF
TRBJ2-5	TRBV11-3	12	CASSFRGETQYF
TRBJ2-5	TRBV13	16	CASSSRHRGSLETQYF
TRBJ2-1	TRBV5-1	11	CASTGYNEQFF
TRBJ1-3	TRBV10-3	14	CAISGTGSGNTIYF
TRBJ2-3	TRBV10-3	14	CASLGIQGTDTQYF
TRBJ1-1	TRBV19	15	CASSIGRGANTEAFF
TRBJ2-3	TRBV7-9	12	CASSLDGTSPYF
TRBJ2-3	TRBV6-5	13	CASNRGRTDTQYF
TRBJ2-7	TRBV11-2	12	CASRHTGGEQYF
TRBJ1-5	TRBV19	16	CASSIRDSIRNQPQHF
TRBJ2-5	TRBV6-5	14	CASSSTGNQETQYF
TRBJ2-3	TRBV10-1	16	CASSLFSELSTDTQYF
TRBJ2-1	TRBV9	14	CASSPRTGVSEQFF
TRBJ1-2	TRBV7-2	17	CASSPPGQGAMGYGYTF
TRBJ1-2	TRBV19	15	CASSIPLGLDYGYTF
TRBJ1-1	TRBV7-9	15	CAPPPQGEKGAEAFF
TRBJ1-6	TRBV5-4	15	CASSLAGVSNSPLHF
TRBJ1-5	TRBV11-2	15	CASSNQGAGNQPQHF
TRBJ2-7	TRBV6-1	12	CASRPGAYEQYF
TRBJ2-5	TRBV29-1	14	CSVPGLAGQETQYF
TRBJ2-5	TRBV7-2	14	CASSLAGAQETQYF
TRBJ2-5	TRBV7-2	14	CASSRGRRQETQYF
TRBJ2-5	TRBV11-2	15	CASSLIAGPTETQYF
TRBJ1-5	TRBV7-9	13	CASTPGGRQPQHF
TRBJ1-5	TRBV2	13	CASSGGRQQPQHF
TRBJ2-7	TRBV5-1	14	CASGRTGTVGEQYF
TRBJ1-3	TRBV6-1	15	CASSVGGGPGNTIYF
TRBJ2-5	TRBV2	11	CASSGSRTQYF
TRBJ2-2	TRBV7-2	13	CASSLQGGGELFF
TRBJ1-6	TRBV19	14	CASSDRDGNSPLHF
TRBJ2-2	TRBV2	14	CASSGDRATGELFF
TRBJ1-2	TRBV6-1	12	CATAAPSYGYTF
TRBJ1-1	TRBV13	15	CASSQRTGRNTEAFF
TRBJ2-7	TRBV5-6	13	CASSPTGPYEQYF
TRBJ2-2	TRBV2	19	CASSFQRPHSGANTGELFF
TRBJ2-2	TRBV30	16	CAWTTRDYRGTGELFF
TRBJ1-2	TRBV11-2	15	CASSFGDPAPYGYTF
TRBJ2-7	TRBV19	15	CASSLDTPSSYEQYF
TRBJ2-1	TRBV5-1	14	CASRVGQGAYEQFF
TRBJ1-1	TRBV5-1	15	CASSPGQGVVREAFF
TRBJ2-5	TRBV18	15	CASSRLVGAEETQYF
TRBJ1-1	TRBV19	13	CASSLQGYTEAFF
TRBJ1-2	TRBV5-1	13	CASKWGQGNGYTF
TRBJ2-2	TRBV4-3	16	CASSQALRVATGELFF
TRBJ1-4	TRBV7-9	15	CASSAEGQMNEKLFF
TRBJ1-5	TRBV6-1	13	CASSEALGQPQHF
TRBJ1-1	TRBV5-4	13	CASRSEGPTEAFF
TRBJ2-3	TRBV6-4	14	CASSDGGATDTQYF
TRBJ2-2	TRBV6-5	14	CASSLVTGDGELFF
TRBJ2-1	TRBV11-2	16	CASSLARGPLFNEQFF
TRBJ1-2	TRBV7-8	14	CASSLGTGPYGYTF
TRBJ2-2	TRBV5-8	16	CASSLSTSGITGELFF
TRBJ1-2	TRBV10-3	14	CAISESRDSYGYTF